This T cell receptor beta chain comes out of a study of beta chain features in type 1 diabetes. Study results and limitations: A moderate, significant TCRB CDR3 shortening appeared in type 1 diabetes across four CD4+ subsets. For patients, the naive, central memory and Treg TCRB repertoires appeared more alike than for healthy donors. Unsettled here was the matter of whether HLA type influences TCRB rearrangement.

In this sample, this clone turned up a few times. The target antigen is unknown. Every bit of the isolated RNA underwent reverse transcription, so sequencing read expressed TCRB transcripts. Profiled with immunoSEQ multiplex PCR; TCRdb holds only in-frame clones, not every one. The sample has hundreds of thousands of clones; more than 13% are singletons. The CDR3 is made up of 11 amino acids. From germline, CDR1 is DFQATT and CDR2 SNEGSKA (reference sequence). V was trimmed by 4 bases and J by 6 bases, leaving 7 bases between them. Via CD45RO/CCR7/CD25/CD127/CD95/CD27, cells of the CD4+ naive, central memory, regulatory and stem cell-like memory subsets were sorted.

The chain links TRBV20-1 to TRBJ1-5; D unresolved. The clonotype originates from a man aged 18 to 29 with type 1 diabetes. Input material: naive CD4+ T cells from blood. In DNA form, the CDR3 reads TGCAGTGCTACCCGGGGTCAGCCCCAGCATTTT. Amino acid sequence: CSATRGQPQHF.